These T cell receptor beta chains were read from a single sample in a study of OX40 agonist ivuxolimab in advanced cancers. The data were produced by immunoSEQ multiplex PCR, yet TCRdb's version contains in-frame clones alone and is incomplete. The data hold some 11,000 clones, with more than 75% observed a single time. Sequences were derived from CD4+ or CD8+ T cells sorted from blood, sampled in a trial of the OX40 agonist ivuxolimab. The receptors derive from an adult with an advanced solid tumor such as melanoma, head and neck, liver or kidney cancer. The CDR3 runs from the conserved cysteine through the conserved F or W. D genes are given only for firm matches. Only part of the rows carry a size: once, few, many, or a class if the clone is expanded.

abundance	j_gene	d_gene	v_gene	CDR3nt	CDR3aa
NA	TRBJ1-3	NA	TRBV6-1	TGTGCCAGCAGTGATGGGGAGAGAAACACCATATATTTT	CASSDGERNTIYF
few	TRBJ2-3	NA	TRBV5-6	TGTGCCAGCAGCTTGGGGGTAATGGCCTCCTATGCCGATACGCAGTATTTT	CASSLGVMASYADTQYF
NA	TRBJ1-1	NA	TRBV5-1	TGCGCCAGCAGTGAAGGGTGGACTGAAGCTTTCTTT	CASSEGWTEAFF
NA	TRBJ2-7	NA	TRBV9	TGTGCCAGCAGCGTTGAGGGCAGGCCCTACGAGCAGTACTTC	CASSVEGRPYEQYF
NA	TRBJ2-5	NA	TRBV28	TGTGCCAGCAGTAAGTCCGGGACGGCGGCTCGGGCCCAGTACTTC	CASSKSGTAARAQYF
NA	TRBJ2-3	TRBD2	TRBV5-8	TGTGCCAGCAGCGAGGGACTAGTCCCAGATACGCAGTATTTT	CASSEGLVPDTQYF
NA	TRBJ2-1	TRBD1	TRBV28	TGTGCCAGCAGTTCACCGACAGGGGGGTACAATGAGCAGTTCTTC	CASSSPTGGYNEQFF
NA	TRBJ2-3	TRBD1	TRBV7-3	TGTGCCAGCAGCTCCCGGACAGGGGCCACAGATACGCAGTATTTT	CASSSRTGATDTQYF
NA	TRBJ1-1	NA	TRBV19	TGTGCCAGTAGTCCCTGGGGGGCGCGGGGCCCTGAAGCTTTCTTT	CASSPWGARGPEAFF
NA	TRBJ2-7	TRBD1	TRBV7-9	TGTGCCAGCAGCTTAGTGGCAGGGGGCTACGAGCAGTACTTC	CASSLVAGGYEQYF
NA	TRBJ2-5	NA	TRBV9	TGTGCCAGCAGCGTAGCGGGTAGGGAAGAGACCCAGTACTTC	CASSVAGREETQYF
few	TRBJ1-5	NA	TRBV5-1	TGCGCCAGCAGCTCAGGACGGACATATAGCAATCAGCCCCAGCATTTT	CASSSGRTYSNQPQHF
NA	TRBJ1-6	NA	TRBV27	TGTGCCACCCAGGCGCAATATAATTCACCCCTCCACTTT	CATQAQYNSPLHF
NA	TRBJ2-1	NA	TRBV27	TGTGCCAGCAGTTCCGGGAGCTACCCCGGCAATGAGCAGTTCTTC	CASSSGSYPGNEQFF
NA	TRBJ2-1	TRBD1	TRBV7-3	TGTGCCAGCAGCTTTGGACAGGGAGGAGGCGATGAGCAGTTCTTC	CASSFGQGGGDEQFF
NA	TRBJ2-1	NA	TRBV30	TGTGCCTGGACCGGGGACGGTAACTCCTACAATGAGCAGTTCTTC	CAWTGDGNSYNEQFF
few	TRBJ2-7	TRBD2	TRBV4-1	TGCGCCAGCAGCCAATCCTTCGGACTAGCGGGCTCCGAGCAGTACTTC	CASSQSFGLAGSEQYF
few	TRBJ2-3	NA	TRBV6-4	TGTGCCAGCAGTGACTCTCGGCAGGTCACAGATACGCAGTATTTT	CASSDSRQVTDTQYF
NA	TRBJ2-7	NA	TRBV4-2	TGTGCCAGCAGCCCGAGGACGGGAGAACGTGAGCAGTACTTC	CASSPRTGEREQYF
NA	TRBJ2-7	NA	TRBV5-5	TGTGCCAGCTGCTGGGTGGGGCATTACGAGCAGTACTTC	CASCWVGHYEQYF
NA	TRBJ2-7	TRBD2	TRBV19	TGTGCCAGTAGCGCCTTAGCCGGGAGGGCGAACGAGCAGTACTTC	CASSALAGRANEQYF
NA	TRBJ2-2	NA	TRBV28	TGTGCCAGCAGCCTGGCCAGGGGGGAGCTGTTTTTT	CASSLARGELFF
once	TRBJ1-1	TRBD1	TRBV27	TGTGCCAGCAGTTTACGGCAGGGGGTGAACACTGAAGCTTTCTTT	CASSLRQGVNTEAFF
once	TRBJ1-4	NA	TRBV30	TGTGCCTGGAGTGCCAAGAATGAAAAACTGTTTTTT	CAWSAKNEKLFF
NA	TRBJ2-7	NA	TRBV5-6	TGTGCCAGCAGCTTGACAGGGATGGCCTCCTACGAGCAGTACTTC	CASSLTGMASYEQYF
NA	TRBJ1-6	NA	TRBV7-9	TGTGCCAGCAGCTTACCCGGCTCACCCCTCCACTTT	CASSLPGSPLHF
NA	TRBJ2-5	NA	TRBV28	TGTGCCAGCAGTTTAATGACAGATAGTCCCGTAGAGACCCAGTACTTC	CASSLMTDSPVETQYF
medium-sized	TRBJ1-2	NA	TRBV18	TGTGCCAGCTCACCACTGCGCGATGACGACTATGGCTACACCTTC	CASSPLRDDDYGYTF
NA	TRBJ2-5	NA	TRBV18	TGTGCCAGCTCACCAAGGGAGTTAACTATAGAGACCCAGTACTTC	CASSPRELTIETQYF
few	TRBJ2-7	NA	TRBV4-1	TGCGCCAGCAGCCAAGTACGGTCAGCTACCTACGAGCAGTACTTC	CASSQVRSATYEQYF
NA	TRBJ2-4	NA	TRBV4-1	TGCGCCAGCAGCCAAGATTCGGGCAGGGGTATGAACATTCAGTACTTC	CASSQDSGRGMNIQYF
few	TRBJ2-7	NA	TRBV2	TGTGCCAGCAGAGGGGAACTCAGGGGCGAGCAGTACTTC	CASRGELRGEQYF
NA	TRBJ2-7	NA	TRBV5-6	TGTGCCAGCAGCTTGGCCGGCAGCTTGCTGTCCCACGAGCAGTACTTC	CASSLAGSLLSHEQYF
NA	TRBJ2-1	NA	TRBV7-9	TGTGCCAGCAGCCCACCCCGGGGGTCTAGCCCATTCTACAATGAGCAGTTCTTC	CASSPPRGSSPFYNEQFF
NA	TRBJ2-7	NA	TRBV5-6	TGTGCCAGCACCGACAGCTCCTACGAGCAGTACTTC	CASTDSSYEQYF
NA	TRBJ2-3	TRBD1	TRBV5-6	TGTGCCAGCAGCCCTAAAGGGGGCAGCACAGATACGCAGTATTTT	CASSPKGGSTDTQYF
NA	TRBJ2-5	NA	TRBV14	TGTGCCAGCAGCCAAGATCCTGTACGGGGCCAAGAGACCCAGTACTTC	CASSQDPVRGQETQYF
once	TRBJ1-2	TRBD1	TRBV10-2	TGCGCCAGCAGTGAGGATGCTACAGGGGGCCATGGCTACACCTTC	CASSEDATGGHGYTF
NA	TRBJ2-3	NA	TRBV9	TGTGCCAGCAGTGGGGGCAGGAGTACAGATACGCAGTATTTT	CASSGGRSTDTQYF
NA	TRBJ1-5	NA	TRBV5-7	TGTGCCAGCAGACGGACACCAGGTGAAGAAAGCAATCAGCCCCAGCATTTT	CASRRTPGEESNQPQHF
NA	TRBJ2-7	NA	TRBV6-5	TGTGCCAGCAGTTTCTCAAGCTCCTACGAGCAGTACTTC	CASSFSSSYEQYF
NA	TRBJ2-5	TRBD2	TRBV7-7	TGTGCTAGCAGCTTGGATAGCGGGAGCCAAGAGACCCAGTACTTC	CASSLDSGSQETQYF
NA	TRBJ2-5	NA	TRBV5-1	TGCGCCAGCAGCTCCGCGACGACCCGACAAGAGACCCAGTACTTC	CASSSATTRQETQYF
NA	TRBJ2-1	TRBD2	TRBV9	TGTGCCAGCAGCGTAGGTCTAGCGGTTTACAATGAGCAGTTCTTC	CASSVGLAVYNEQFF
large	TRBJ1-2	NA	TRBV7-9	TGTGCCAGCAGCTCCTCATCGGCCGCCTATGGCTACACCTTC	CASSSSSAAYGYTF
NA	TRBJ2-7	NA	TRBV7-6	TGTGCCAGCAGCTCCCGTTCCAACGAGCAGTACTTC	CASSSRSNEQYF
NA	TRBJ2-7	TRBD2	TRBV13	TGTGCCAGCAGCCCACTAGCGGGAGGGTCCGAGCAGTACTTC	CASSPLAGGSEQYF
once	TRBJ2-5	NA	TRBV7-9	TGTGCCAGCAGCAGGGGCCGACAAGAGACCCAGTACTTC	CASSRGRQETQYF
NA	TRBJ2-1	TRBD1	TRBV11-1	TGTGCCAGCAGTTTTCATACAGGGGAGTCCTACAATGAGCAGTTCTTC	CASSFHTGESYNEQFF
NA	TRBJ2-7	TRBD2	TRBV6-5	TGTGCCAGCAGCGTGACTAGCGGGAGATCGCGGGAGCAGTACTTC	CASSVTSGRSREQYF
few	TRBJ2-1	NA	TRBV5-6	TGTGCCAGCAGCTTGTCGGATATAACTAACAATGAGCAGTTCTTC	CASSLSDITNNEQFF
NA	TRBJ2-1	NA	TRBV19	TGTGCCAGTAGTATTTACAATGAGCAGTTCTTC	CASSIYNEQFF
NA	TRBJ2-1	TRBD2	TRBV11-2	TGTGCCAGCAACCACATGGTTTCCGGGGGGAATGAGCAGTTCTTC	CASNHMVSGGNEQFF
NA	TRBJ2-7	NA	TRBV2	TGTGCCAGCAGTGGTGTTGCGGGTGGCGACGAGCAGTACTTC	CASSGVAGGDEQYF
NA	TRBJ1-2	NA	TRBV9	TGTGCCAGCAGCGTAGACGGGGGGGAGGTTGGCTACACCTTC	CASSVDGGEVGYTF
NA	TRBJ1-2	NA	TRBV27	TGTGCCAGCAGTTTAAGAGGGAACTATGGCTACACCTTC	CASSLRGNYGYTF
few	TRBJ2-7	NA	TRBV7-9	TGTGCCAGCGGAGGGCGCGACTACGAGCAGTACTTC	CASGGRDYEQYF
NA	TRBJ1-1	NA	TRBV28	TGTGCCAGCAGTTTCTTAGGTTCCACTGAAGCTTTCTTT	CASSFLGSTEAFF
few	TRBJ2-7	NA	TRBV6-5	TGTGCCAGCAGCCCCGTTCCGGGATCCCACGAGCAGTACTTC	CASSPVPGSHEQYF